The following is a T cell receptor beta chain sequence with its context. Two negative PCRs, clearance, or symptom resolution characterized the recovered Cohort 3 donors. This specimen comes from a study of blood T cell repertoires in COVID-19. About the study: The cDNA or gDNA used as material had been derived from T cells, B-cell-depleted T cells, or PBMCs.

In the authors' workflow: Reference gene primer amplification yielded estimated nucleated cell counts. Some clones are missing from TCRdb's copy, which holds only in-frame ones; the method was immunoSEQ multiplex PCR. The V and J calls and clone size come from that table; D and trimming were worked out from the DNA. The sample gives under 150,000 clones, around 85% of which show up once; 6.2% is in the top ten. V shed 0 bases and J shed 4 bases, with 11 bases lying between them. Germline CDR1 and CDR2: SGHRS and YFSETQ. The CDR3 covers 15 residues. The sample was PBMCs or T cells enriched from blood (not recorded which). This clonotype originated in a woman aged 40 to 49 who had recovered from COVID-19. The V and J genes are TRBV5-1 and TRBJ1-5; D uncertain. In DNA, the CDR3 is TGCGCCAGCAGCTTGGAAGGAGCGAGGAATCAGCCCCAGCATTTT. Residues: CASSLEGARNQPQHF.